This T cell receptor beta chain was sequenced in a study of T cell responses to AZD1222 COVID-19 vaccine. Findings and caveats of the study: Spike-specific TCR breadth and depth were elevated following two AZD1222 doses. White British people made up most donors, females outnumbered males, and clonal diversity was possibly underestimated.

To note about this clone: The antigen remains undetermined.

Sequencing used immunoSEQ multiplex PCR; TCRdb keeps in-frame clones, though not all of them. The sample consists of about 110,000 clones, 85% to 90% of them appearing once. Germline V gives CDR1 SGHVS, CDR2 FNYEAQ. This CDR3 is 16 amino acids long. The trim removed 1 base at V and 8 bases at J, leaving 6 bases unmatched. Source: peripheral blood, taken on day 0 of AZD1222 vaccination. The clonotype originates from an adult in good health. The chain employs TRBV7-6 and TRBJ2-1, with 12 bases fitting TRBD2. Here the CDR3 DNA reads TGTGCCAGCAGCTTAGGTCTAGCGGGGGGGCAGGATGAGCAGTTCTTC. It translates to CASSLGLAGGQDEQFF.